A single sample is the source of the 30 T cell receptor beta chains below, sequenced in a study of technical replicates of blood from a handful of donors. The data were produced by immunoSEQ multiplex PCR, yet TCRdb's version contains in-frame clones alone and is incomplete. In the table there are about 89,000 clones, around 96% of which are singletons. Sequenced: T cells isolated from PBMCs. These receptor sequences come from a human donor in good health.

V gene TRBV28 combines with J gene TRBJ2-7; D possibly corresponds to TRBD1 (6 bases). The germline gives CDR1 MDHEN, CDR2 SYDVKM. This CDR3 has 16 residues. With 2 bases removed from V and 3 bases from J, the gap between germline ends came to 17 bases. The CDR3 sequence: CASSLESDSNFYEQYF. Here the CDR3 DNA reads TGTGCCAGCAGTTTAGAATCGGACAGTAATTTCTACGAGCAGTACTTC. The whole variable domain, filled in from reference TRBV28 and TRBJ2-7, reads DVKVTQSSRYLVKRTGEKVFLECVQDMDHENMFWYRQDPGLGLRLIYFSYDVKMKEKGDIPEGYSVSREKKERFSLILESASTNQTSMYLCASSLESDSNFYEQYFGPGTRLTVT.

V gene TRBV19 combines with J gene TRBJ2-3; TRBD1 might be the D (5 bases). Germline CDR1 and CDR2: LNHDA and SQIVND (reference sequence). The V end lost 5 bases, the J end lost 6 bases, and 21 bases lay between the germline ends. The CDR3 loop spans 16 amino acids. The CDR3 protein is CASSWQGRKATDTQYF. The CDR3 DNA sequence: TGTGCCAGTAGTTGGCAGGGTCGAAAGGCGACGGATACGCAGTATTTT. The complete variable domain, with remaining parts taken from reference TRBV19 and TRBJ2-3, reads DGGITQSPKYLFRKEGQNVTLSCEQNLNHDAMYWYRQDPGQGLRLIYYSQIVNDFQKGDIAEGYSVSREKKESFPLTVTSAQKNPTAFYLCASSWQGRKATDTQYFGPGTRLTVL.

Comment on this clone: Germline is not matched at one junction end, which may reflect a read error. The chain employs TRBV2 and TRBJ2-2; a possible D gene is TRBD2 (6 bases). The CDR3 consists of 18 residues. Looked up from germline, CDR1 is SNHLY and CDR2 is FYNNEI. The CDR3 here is CASSEADLLGGHTGGLFF. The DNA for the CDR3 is TGTGCCAGCAGTGAAGCCGATCTCCTTGGTGGTCACACCGGGGGGCTGTTTTTT.

CDR3 region: CASSTSGSTDTQYF. DNA for the CDR3: TGTGCCAGTAGTACTAGCGGGAGCACAGATACGCAGTATTTT. The chain couples TRBV19 to TRBJ2-3; 8 bases align to TRBD2. The V gene's germline CDR1 is LNHDA and CDR2 SQIVND (reference sequence). The CDR3 is 14 residues long. V was clipped by 4 bases and J by 0 bases; unmatched bases: 0. Variable domain in full (rest from reference TRBV19 and TRBJ2-3): DGGITQSPKYLFRKEGQNVTLSCEQNLNHDAMYWYRQDPGQGLRLIYYSQIVNDFQKGDIAEGYSVSREKKESFPLTVTSAQKNPTAFYLCASSTSGSTDTQYFGPGTRLTVL.

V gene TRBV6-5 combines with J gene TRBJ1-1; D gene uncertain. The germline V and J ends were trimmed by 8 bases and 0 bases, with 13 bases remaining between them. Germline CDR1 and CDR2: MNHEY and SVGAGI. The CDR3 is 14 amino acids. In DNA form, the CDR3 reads TGTGCCAGCGGGTACGGAGGGATGAACACTGAAGCTTTCTTT. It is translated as CASGYGGMNTEAFF.

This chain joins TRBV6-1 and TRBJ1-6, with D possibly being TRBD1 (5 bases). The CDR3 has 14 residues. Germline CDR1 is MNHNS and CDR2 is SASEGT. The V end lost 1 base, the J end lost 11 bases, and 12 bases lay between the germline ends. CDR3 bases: TGTGCCAGCAGTGAAGGCAGGGTTTATCCACCCCTCCACTTT. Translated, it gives CASSEGRVYPPLHF.

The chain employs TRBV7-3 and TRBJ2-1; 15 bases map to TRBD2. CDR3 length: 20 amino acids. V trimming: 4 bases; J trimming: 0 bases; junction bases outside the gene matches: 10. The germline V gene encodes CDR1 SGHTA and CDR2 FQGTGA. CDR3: CASSSLMGLAGGYSYNEQFF. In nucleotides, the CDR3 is TGTGCCAGCAGCTCACTAATGGGACTAGCGGGGGGATACTCCTACAATGAGCAGTTCTTC. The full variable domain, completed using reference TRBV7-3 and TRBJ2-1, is GAGVSQTPSNKVTEKGKYVELRCDPISGHTALYWYRQSLGQGPEFLIYFQGTGAADDSGLPNDRFFAVRPEGSVSTLKIQRTERGDSAVYLCASSSLMGLAGGYSYNEQFFGPGTRLTVL.

As DNA, the CDR3 is TGTGCCAGCTCCCTTACAGGGAGACACTCACCCCAGCATTTT. The encoded protein is CASSLTGRHSPQHF. V usage is TRBV18 and J usage is TRBJ1-5; possibly TRBD1 for D (6 bases). Germline assignment: CDR1 KGHSH and CDR2 LQKENI. Trimming pared 6 bases from V and 10 bases from J, leaving 19 bases between. The CDR3 contains 14 residues.

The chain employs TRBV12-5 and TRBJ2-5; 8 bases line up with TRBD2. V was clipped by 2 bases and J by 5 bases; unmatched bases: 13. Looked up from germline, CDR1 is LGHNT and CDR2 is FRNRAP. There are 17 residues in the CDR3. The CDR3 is CASGLPTAGGPGETQYF. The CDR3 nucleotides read TGTGCTAGTGGTTTGCCCACCGCGGGGGGCCCTGGGGAGACCCAGTACTTC. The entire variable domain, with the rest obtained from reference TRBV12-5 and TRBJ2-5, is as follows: DARVTQTPRHKVTEMGQEVTMRCQPILGHNTVFWYRQTMMQGLELLAYFRNRAPLDDSGMPKDRFSAEMPDATLATLKIQPSEPRDSAVYFCASGLPTAGGPGETQYFGPGTRLLVL.

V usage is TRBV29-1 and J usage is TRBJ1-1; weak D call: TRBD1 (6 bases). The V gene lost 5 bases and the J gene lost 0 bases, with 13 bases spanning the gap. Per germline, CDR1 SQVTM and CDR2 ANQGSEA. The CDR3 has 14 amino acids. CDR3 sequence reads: CSVLGHIMNTEAFF. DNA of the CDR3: TGCAGCGTTTTGGGACACATCATGAACACTGAAGCTTTCTTT.

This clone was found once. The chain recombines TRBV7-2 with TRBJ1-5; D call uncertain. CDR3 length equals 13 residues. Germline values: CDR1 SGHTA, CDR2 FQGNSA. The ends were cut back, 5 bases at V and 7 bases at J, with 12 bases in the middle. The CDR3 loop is CASSMHLEQPQHF. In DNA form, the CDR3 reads TGTGCCAGCAGCATGCATCTAGAGCAGCCCCAGCATTTT.

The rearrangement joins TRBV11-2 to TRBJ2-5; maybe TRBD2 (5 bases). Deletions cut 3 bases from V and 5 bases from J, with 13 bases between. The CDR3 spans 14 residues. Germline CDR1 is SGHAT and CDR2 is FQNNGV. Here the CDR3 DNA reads TGTGCCAGCAGCTTTGTCGGACTGTCGGAGACCCAGTACTTC. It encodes CASSFVGLSETQYF.

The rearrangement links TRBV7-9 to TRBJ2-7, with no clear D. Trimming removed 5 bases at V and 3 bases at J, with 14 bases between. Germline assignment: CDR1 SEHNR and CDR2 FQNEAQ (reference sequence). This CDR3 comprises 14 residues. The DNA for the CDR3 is TGTGCCAGCAGCCATCCGTCGTACGGCTACGAGCAGTACTTC. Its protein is CASSHPSYGYEQYF.

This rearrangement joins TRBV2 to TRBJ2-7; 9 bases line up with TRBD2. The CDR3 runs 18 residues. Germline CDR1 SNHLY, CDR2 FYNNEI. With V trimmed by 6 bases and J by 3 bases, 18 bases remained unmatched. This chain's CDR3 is CASSPVGRSGRSLYEQYF. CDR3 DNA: TGTGCCAGCAGCCCGGTCGGTCGTAGCGGGAGAAGTCTCTACGAGCAGTACTTC.

This chain's CDR3 is CASSFAGTGTWNQPQHF. CDR3 coding DNA: TGTGCCAGCAGCTTTGCCGGAACCGGGACTTGGAATCAGCCCCAGCATTTT. V is TRBV7-9 and J is TRBJ1-5; D is possibly TRBD1 (5 bases). The V and J ends lost 3 bases and 4 bases respectively, with 19 bases between them. The length of the CDR3 is 17 residues. CDR1 and CDR2 (germline): SEHNR, FQNEAQ (reference sequence). Full variable domain (remainder filled in from reference TRBV7-9 and TRBJ1-5): DTGVSQNPRHKITKRGQNVTFRCDPISEHNRLYWYRQTLGQGPEFLTYFQNEAQLEKSRLLSDRFSAERPKGSFSTLEIQRTEQGDSAMYLCASSFAGTGTWNQPQHFGDGTRLSIL.

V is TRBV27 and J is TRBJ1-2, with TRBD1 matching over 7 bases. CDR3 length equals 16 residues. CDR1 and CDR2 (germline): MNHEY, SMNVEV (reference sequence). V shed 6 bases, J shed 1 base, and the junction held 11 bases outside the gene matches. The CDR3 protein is CASSTGGDRLNYGYTF. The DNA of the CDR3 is TGTGCCAGCAGCACTGGCGGGGACAGACTTAACTATGGCTACACCTTC.

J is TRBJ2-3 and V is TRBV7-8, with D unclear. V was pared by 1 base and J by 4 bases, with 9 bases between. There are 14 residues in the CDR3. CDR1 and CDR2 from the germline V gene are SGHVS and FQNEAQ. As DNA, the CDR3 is TGTGCCAGCAGCTTAGGTCTAGTTCCAGATACGCAGTATTTT. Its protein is CASSLGLVPDTQYF.

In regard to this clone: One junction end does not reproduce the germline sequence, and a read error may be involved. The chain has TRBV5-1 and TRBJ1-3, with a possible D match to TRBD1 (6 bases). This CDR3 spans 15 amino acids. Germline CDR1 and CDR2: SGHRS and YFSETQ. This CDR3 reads CASSLGTVSGNIIYF. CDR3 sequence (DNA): TGCGCCAGCAGCTTGGGGACAGTCTCTGGAAACATCATATATTTT.

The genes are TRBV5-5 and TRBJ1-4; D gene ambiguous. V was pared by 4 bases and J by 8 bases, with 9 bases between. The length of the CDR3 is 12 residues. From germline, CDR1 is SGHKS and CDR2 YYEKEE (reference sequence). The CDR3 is CASSHYGEKLFF. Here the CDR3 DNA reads TGTGCCAGCAGCCACTATGGGGAAAAACTGTTTTTT.

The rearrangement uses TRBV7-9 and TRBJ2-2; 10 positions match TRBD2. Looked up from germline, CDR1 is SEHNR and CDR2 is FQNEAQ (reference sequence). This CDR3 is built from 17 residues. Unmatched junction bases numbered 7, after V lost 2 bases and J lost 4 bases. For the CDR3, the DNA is TGTGCCAGCAGCTTACCTAGCGGGAGTTTGGGCACCGGGGAGCTGTTTTTT. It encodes CASSLPSGSLGTGELFF.

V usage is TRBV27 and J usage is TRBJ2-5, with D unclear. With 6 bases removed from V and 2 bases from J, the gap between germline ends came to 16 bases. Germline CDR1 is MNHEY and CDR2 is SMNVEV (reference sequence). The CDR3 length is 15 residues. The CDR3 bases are TGTGCCAGCAGGGAGATCGGATCCCCACAAGAGACCCAGTACTTC. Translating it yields CASREIGSPQETQYF.

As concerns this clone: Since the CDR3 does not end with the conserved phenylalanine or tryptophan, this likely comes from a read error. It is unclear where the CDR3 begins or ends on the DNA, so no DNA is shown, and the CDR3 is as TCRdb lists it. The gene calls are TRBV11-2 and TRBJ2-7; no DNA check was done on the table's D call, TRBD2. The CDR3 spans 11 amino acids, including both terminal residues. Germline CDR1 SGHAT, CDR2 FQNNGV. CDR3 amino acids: CASSVGGAIMI.

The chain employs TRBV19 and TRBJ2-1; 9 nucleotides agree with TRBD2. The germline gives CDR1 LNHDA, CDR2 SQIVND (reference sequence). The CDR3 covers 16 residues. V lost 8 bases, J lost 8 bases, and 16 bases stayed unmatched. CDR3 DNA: TGTGCCAGTTCAGAGGGGATGTTAGCGGGAGTCCATGAGCAGTTCTTC. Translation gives CASSEGMLAGVHEQFF.

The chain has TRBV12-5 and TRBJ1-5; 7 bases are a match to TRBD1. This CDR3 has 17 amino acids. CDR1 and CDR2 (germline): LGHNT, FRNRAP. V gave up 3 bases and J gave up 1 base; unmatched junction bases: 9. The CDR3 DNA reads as TGTGCTAGTGGTTTAGATCACAGGGGTTTAAGCAATCAGCCCCAGCATTTT. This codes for CASGLDHRGLSNQPQHF.

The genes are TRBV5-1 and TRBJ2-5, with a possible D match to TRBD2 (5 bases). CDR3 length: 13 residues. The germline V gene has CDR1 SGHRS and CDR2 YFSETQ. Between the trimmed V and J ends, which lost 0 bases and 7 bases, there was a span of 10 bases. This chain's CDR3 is CASSLAVEGTQYF. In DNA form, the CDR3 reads TGCGCCAGCAGCTTGGCGGTCGAGGGGACCCAGTACTTC.

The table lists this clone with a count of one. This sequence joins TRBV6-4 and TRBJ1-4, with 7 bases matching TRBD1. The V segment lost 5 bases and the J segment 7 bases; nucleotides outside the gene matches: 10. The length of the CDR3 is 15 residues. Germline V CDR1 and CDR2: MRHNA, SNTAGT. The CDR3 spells CASSQEGTASEKLFF. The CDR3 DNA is TGTGCCAGCAGTCAAGAGGGGACAGCGAGTGAAAAACTGTTTTTT.

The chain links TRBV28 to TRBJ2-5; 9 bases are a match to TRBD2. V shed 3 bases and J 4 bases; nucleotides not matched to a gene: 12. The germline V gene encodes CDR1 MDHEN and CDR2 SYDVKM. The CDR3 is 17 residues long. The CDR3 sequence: CASSFPPGAGGGETQYF. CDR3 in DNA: TGTGCCAGCAGTTTTCCTCCAGGAGCGGGAGGAGGAGAGACCCAGTACTTC. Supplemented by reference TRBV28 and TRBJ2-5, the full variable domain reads DVKVTQSSRYLVKRTGEKVFLECVQDMDHENMFWYRQDPGLGLRLIYFSYDVKMKEKGDIPEGYSVSREKKERFSLILESASTNQTSMYLCASSFPPGAGGGETQYFGPGTRLLVL.

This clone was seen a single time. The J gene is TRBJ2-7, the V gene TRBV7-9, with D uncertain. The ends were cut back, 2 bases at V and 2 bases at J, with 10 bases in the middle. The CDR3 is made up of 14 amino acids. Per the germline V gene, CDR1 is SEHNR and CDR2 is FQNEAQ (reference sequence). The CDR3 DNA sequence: TGTGCCAGCAGCTTAATAAGCAATCCCTACGAGCAGTACTTC. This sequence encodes CASSLISNPYEQYF.

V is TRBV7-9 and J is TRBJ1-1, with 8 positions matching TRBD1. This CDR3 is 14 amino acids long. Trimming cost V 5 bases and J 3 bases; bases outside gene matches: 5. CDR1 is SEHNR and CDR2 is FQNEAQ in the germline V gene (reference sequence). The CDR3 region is CASSPDRGDTEAFF. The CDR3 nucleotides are TGTGCCAGCAGCCCAGACAGGGGAGACACTGAAGCTTTCTTT.

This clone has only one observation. The CDR3 sequence is CASSVTRGPTDTQYF. The CDR3 nucleotides read TGTGCCAGCAGCGTAACGCGGGGGCCCACAGATACGCAGTATTTT. The chain employs TRBV9 and TRBJ2-3, with a tentative D call TRBD2 (7 bases). V gave up 1 base and J gave up 2 bases, with 11 bases separating them. CDR1 is SGDLS and CDR2 is YYNGEE in the germline V gene. The CDR3 totals 15 residues. The whole variable domain, filled in from reference TRBV9 and TRBJ2-3, reads DSGVTQTPKHLITATGQRVTLRCSPRSGDLSVYWYQQSLDQGLQFLIQYYNGEERAKGNILERFSAQQFPDLHSELNLSSLELGDSALYFCASSVTRGPTDTQYFGPGTRLTVL.